The 30 T cell receptor beta chains in this list originate from one sample, sequenced in a study of T cells after posttransplantation cyclophosphamide. This table comes from immunoSEQ multiplex PCR, and its TCRdb copy is limited to in-frame clones, with some not included. Among roughly 13,000 clones, roughly four fifths were seen once, and the ten largest hold around 1.2%. The sample comprised memory CD4+ T cells sorted from PBMCs. The receptors here all came from a man between 50 and 59 years old.

V and J are TRBV5-4 and TRBJ2-7; D is ambiguous. From germline, CDR1 is SGHNT and CDR2 YYREEE (reference sequence). V was shortened by 0 bases and J by 3 bases, with 19 bases between the two germline ends. CDR3 size: 17 residues. The chain's CDR3 is CASSLDSRGRGYYEQYF. CDR3 bases: TGTGCCAGCAGCTTGGATTCCCGAGGCAGAGGATACTACGAGCAGTACTTC.

The rearrangement uses TRBV2 and TRBJ1-4; possibly TRBD1 for D (6 bases). V was cut by 2 bases and J by 0 bases, with 13 bases left in between. Germline CDR1 is SNHLY and CDR2 is FYNNEI. This CDR3 spans 17 amino acids. CDR3 coding DNA: TGTGCCAGCAGTGAATACGGACAGACTGCAACTAATGAAAAACTGTTTTTT. Its translation: CASSEYGQTATNEKLFF.

Only a few counts were recorded for this clone. The CDR3 region has the DNA TGTGCCAGCAGCATTTCCGGGACAGGGAGCACACCCCTCCACTTT. Its translation: CASSISGTGSTPLHF. This chain connects TRBV28 to TRBJ1-6, with TRBD1 matching 9 bases. The CDR3 length is 15 residues. V was pared by 6 bases and J by 11 bases, with 11 bases of the junction left unmatched. Germline CDR1 reads MDHEN; CDR2 reads SYDVKM.

V is TRBV29-1 and J is TRBJ2-7, with D possibly TRBD2 on 6 matching bases. The germline gives CDR1 SQVTM, CDR2 ANQGSEA. V lost 3 bases to trimming and J lost 0 bases, with 12 bases between them. The CDR3 covers 14 residues. The CDR3 region has the DNA TGCAGCGTTGATTCCGGGAGTAACTCCTACGAGCAGTACTTC. This gives the protein CSVDSGSNSYEQYF.

The V and J genes are TRBV6-6 and TRBJ2-7; D uncertain. The CDR3 sequence is 15 residues long. Germline V CDR1 and CDR2: MNHNY, SVGAGI (reference sequence). Deletions cut 4 bases from V and 6 bases from J, with 19 bases between. The CDR3 DNA is TGTGCCAGCAGTTTTCAGGCAAAATATGAATCCGAGCAGTACTTC. Residues: CASSFQAKYESEQYF.

This clone has only a few counts. The genes are TRBV6-1 and TRBJ1-3; no clear D gene. Trimming removed 5 bases from V and 0 bases from J, with 8 bases in between. Germline CDR1 MNHNS, CDR2 SASEGT. This CDR3 region has 14 residues. CDR3 loop: CASSFDTSGNTIYF. The CDR3 DNA reads as TGTGCCAGCAGTTTTGACACCTCTGGAAACACCATATATTTT.

The V gene is TRBV5-8, the J gene TRBJ2-3; D is undetermined. This CDR3 spans 11 amino acids. V was shortened by 5 bases and J by 9 bases, with 10 bases between the two germline ends. Germline-derived CDR1 and CDR2 are SGHTS and YDEGEE. CDR3 in amino acids: CASRLTTTQYF. In DNA, the CDR3 is TGTGCCAGCAGACTAACGACGACGCAGTATTTT.

The chain employs TRBV11-3 and TRBJ2-3; D remains ambiguous. V lost 1 base and J lost 0, with 8 bases in between. There are 15 residues in the CDR3. The V gene's germline CDR1 is SGHNT and CDR2 YENEEA. The CDR3 sequence is CASSLGVSSTDTQYF. The CDR3 coding sequence is TGTGCCAGCAGCTTAGGCGTCTCTAGCACAGATACGCAGTATTTT. Looking up the rest from reference TRBV11-3 and TRBJ2-3 gives the full variable domain: EAGVVQSPRYKIIEKKQPVAFWCNPISGHNTLYWYLQNLGQGPELLIRYENEEAVDDSQLPKDRFSAERLKGVDSTLKIQPAELGDSAVYLCASSLGVSSTDTQYFGPGTRLTVL.

V usage is TRBV2 and J usage is TRBJ2-5; perhaps TRBD2 as D (5 bases). The CDR3 has 14 amino acids. Germline CDR1 and CDR2: SNHLY and FYNNEI. Trimming took off 4 bases at V and 7 bases at J, with 16 bases between the two ends. The CDR3 is CASSASDVRGTQYF. The CDR3 region has the DNA TGTGCCAGCAGTGCGTCAGACGTTCGGGGGACCCAGTACTTC.

CDR3 protein: CASSSPSSYEQYF. For the CDR3, the DNA is TGTGCCAGCAGCTCCCCGTCCTCCTACGAGCAGTACTTC. The chain combines TRBV11-3 with TRBJ2-5; D is uncertain. The J call is in doubt because the DNA end fits TRBJ2-7 better. This CDR3 contains 13 residues. CDR1 is SGHNT, CDR2 YENEEA, per germline.

This clone was seen only once. The chain has TRBV28 and TRBJ1-5; no clear D gene. The ends were cut back, 8 bases at V and 7 bases at J, with 12 bases in the middle. This CDR3 contains 12 residues. The germline V gene encodes CDR1 MDHEN and CDR2 SYDVKM. CDR3 nucleotides: TGTGCCAGCGCCCTCCGCGGGCAGCCCCAGCATTTT. Protein product: CASALRGQPQHF.

The CDR3 sequence: CASSSFSNYGYTF. The CDR3, as DNA: TGCGCCAGCAGCTCCTTTTCTAACTATGGCTACACCTTC. The chain combines TRBV5-1 with TRBJ1-2; no reliable D call. Germline loops: CDR1 SGHRS, CDR2 YFSETQ. The V end lost 3 bases, the J end lost 0 bases, and 6 bases lay between the germline ends. The CDR3 is 13 amino acids.

J is TRBJ2-3 and V is TRBV11-3, with D tentatively TRBD2 (5 bases). The CDR3 has 16 residues. Germline assignment: CDR1 SGHNT and CDR2 YENEEA. V lost 1 base, J lost 1 base, and 12 bases lay in between. The CDR3, as DNA: TGTGCCAGCAGCTTAGCCGGTTCGGAGGGCACAGATACGCAGTATTTT. This sequence encodes CASSLAGSEGTDTQYF. The whole variable domain, remainder taken from reference TRBV11-3 and TRBJ2-3, is EAGVVQSPRYKIIEKKQPVAFWCNPISGHNTLYWYLQNLGQGPELLIRYENEEAVDDSQLPKDRFSAERLKGVDSTLKIQPAELGDSAVYLCASSLAGSEGTDTQYFGPGTRLTVL.

V gene TRBV6-6 combines with J gene TRBJ2-7, with 10 bases fitting TRBD2. The CDR3 length is 15 residues. The V gene's germline CDR1 is MNHNY and CDR2 SVGAGI (reference sequence). Trimming took 5 bases from V and 2 from J; bases not matched to a gene: 6. The CDR3 loop reads CASSTPLAGAYEQYF. For the CDR3, the DNA is TGTGCCAGCAGTACCCCTCTAGCGGGAGCCTACGAGCAGTACTTC.

This rearrangement joins TRBV19 to TRBJ1-2; no clear D gene. The V end was cut by 2 bases, the J end by 4 bases, with 14 bases between. The CDR3 has 15 residues. Per germline, CDR1 LNHDA and CDR2 SQIVND (reference sequence). The CDR3 reads CASSITSGGSYGYTF. The DNA of the CDR3 is TGTGCCAGTAGTATAACATCAGGTGGGAGCTATGGCTACACCTTC. Full variable domain (outside the CDR3, taken from reference TRBV19 and TRBJ1-2): DGGITQSPKYLFRKEGQNVTLSCEQNLNHDAMYWYRQDPGQGLRLIYYSQIVNDFQKGDIAEGYSVSREKKESFPLTVTSAQKNPTAFYLCASSITSGGSYGYTFGSGTRLTVV.

The chain employs TRBV6-1 and TRBJ2-3; 7 bases are a match to TRBD2. CDR1 and CDR2 (germline): MNHNS, SASEGT. The CDR3 spans 13 residues. With 10 bases clipped from V and 1 base from J, the junction kept 5 bases outside the gene matches. CDR3 in DNA: TGTGCCATACTAGCGAGGGGCACAGATACGCAGTATTTT. Protein: CAILARGTDTQYF.

A single count supports this clone. The rearrangement uses TRBV11-2 and TRBJ2-7, with D possibly being TRBD2 (6 bases). The CDR3 extends over 15 amino acids. Germline loops: CDR1 SGHAT, CDR2 FQNNGV. V shed 1 base and J shed 7 bases, with 17 bases lying between them. The CDR3 bases are TGTGCCAGCAGCTTAGGGGACTTCTACTTGGAAGAGCAGTACTTC. It codes for CASSLGDFYLEEQYF.

This chain joins TRBV7-9 and TRBJ2-3; a weak D match, TRBD2 (5 bases). The length of the CDR3 is 13 residues. V shed 5 bases and J shed 2 bases, with 8 bases lying between them. Germline values: CDR1 SEHNR, CDR2 FQNEAQ (reference sequence). The CDR3 protein is CASSGRVTDTQYF. The CDR3 coding sequence is TGTGCCAGCAGCGGGCGGGTCACAGATACGCAGTATTTT.

This clone was recorded once. The chain carries TRBV18 and TRBJ2-7, with D perhaps matching TRBD1 (6 bases). Germline V gene data show CDR1 as KGHSH and CDR2 as LQKENI. The CDR3 is made up of 13 amino acids. Trimming shortened V by 4 bases and J by 6 bases, and 13 bases separated the two germline ends. In nucleotides, the CDR3 is TGTGCCAGCTCACAGTTGGCCAGGGGCGAGCAGTACTTC. It is translated as CASSQLARGEQYF.

This chain connects TRBV6-1 to TRBJ1-4; tentatively, D is TRBD1 (5 bases). The CDR3 is made up of 14 amino acids. V lost 3 bases and J 4 bases, leaving 9 bases between the germline ends. Germline lookup yields CDR1 MNHNS and CDR2 SASEGT. In DNA, the CDR3 is TGTGCCAGCAGTGAGGGACTGATTAATGAAAAACTGTTTTTT. The encoded protein is CASSEGLINEKLFF.

This chain uses TRBV6-5 with TRBJ2-7; tentatively, D is TRBD2 (6 bases). There are 13 residues in the CDR3. In germline, CDR1 is MNHEY, CDR2 SVGAGI. Trimming removed 5 bases at V and 7 bases at J, with 15 bases between. CDR3 in amino acids: CASSPGTWGEQYF. For the CDR3, the DNA is TGTGCCAGCAGTCCCGGGACTTGGGGGGAGCAGTACTTC.

The chain links TRBV5-5 to TRBJ1-2; D uncertain. The CDR3 runs to 12 residues. Germline V CDR1 and CDR2: SGHKS, YYEKEE (reference sequence). Trimming stripped 0 bases from V and 8 bases from J, with 8 bases between. CDR3 protein: CASSLVGGGYTF. Written as DNA, the CDR3 is TGTGCCAGCAGCTTGGTGGGAGGCGGCTACACCTTC.

The chain employs TRBV5-5 and TRBJ1-6; D gene uncertain. The V end lost 4 bases, the J end lost 8 bases, and 7 bases lay between the germline ends. Germline assignment: CDR1 SGHKS and CDR2 YYEKEE (reference sequence). CDR3 size: 12 residues. CDR3 protein: CASSTPDSPLHF. The DNA for the CDR3 is TGTGCCAGCAGCACCCCAGATTCACCCCTCCACTTT.

The chain employs TRBV4-2 and TRBJ2-3; 12 bases map to TRBD2. The CDR3 sequence is 16 residues long. The trim removed 4 bases at V and 7 bases at J, leaving 9 bases unmatched. In germline, CDR1 is LGHNA, CDR2 YNFKEQ. CDR3 sequence: CASSLSSGGAVNTQYF. The CDR3, as DNA: TGTGCCAGCAGCCTTTCTAGCGGGGGGGCGGTTAATACGCAGTATTTT.

This clone appeared a few times. The chain joins TRBV19 to TRBJ1-3; possible D gene TRBD1, 6 bases. V lost 0 bases, J lost 4 bases, and 13 bases lay in between. Germline V gives CDR1 LNHDA, CDR2 SQIVND (reference sequence). This CDR3 is built from 16 residues. The CDR3 reads CASSIDRTGPGNTIYF. The CDR3 DNA reads as TGTGCCAGTAGTATAGACAGAACAGGGCCCGGAAACACCATATATTTT.

The chain is built from TRBV28 and TRBJ1-6; the D gene is possibly TRBD1 (5 bases). Germline assignment: CDR1 MDHEN and CDR2 SYDVKM. The CDR3 has 17 amino acids. V was clipped by 6 bases and J by 0 bases, with 15 bases between them. CDR3 amino acids: CASSSSGGGSYNSPLHF. The DNA for the CDR3 is TGTGCCAGCAGCTCCTCGGGGGGGGGCTCCTATAATTCACCCCTCCACTTT.

The J gene is TRBJ1-1, the V gene TRBV12-5; D not certain. The ends were cut back, 7 bases at V and 2 bases at J, with 20 bases in the middle. In germline, CDR1 is LGHNT, CDR2 FRNRAP. CDR3 length: 16 residues. The CDR3 loop reads CASAATIQRENTEAFF. CDR3 DNA sequence: TGTGCTAGTGCCGCAACCATTCAGAGGGAAAACACTGAAGCTTTCTTT.

V usage is TRBV10-3 and J usage is TRBJ1-2; D is possibly TRBD1 (6 bases). V dropped 6 bases and J dropped 2 bases, with 10 bases sitting between them. The length of the CDR3 is 13 residues. Germline CDR1 ENHRY, CDR2 SYGVKD. The CDR3 protein is CAISPDRNYGYTF. Here the CDR3 DNA reads TGTGCCATCAGCCCGGACAGAAACTATGGCTACACCTTC.

This sequence joins TRBV7-8 and TRBJ1-5, with a tentative D call TRBD1 (6 bases). This CDR3 is 15 amino acids long. Germline V gene sequence: CDR1 SGHVS, CDR2 FQNEAQ. The V end was cut by 3 bases, the J end by 0 bases, with 9 bases between. The CDR3 loop is CASSFQGLSNQPQHF. DNA for the CDR3: TGTGCCAGCAGCTTCCAGGGGCTTAGCAATCAGCCCCAGCATTTT.

The chain recombines TRBV6-1 with TRBJ2-5, with D possibly matching TRBD2 (5 bases). V was shortened by 4 bases and J by 2 bases, with 20 bases between the two germline ends. The CDR3 covers 17 residues. Germline CDR1 MNHNS, CDR2 SASEGT. Written as DNA, the CDR3 is TGTGCCAGCAGTGGGCCTACACCCGGGGTAGGACAAGAGACCCAGTACTTC. Its protein is CASSGPTPGVGQETQYF.